A selection of T cell receptor beta chains follows, all from one sample in a study of CD8+ T cells in alopecia areata. Here immunoSEQ multiplex PCR was the method, and the copy in TCRdb shows in-frame clones only, minus some. The profile covers about 76,000 clones, with approximately 28% appearing a single time and under 15% taken by the ten largest. Sample: CD8+ T cells sorted from blood, taken at week 4, from a patient treated with tofacitinib. These receptors were collected from a human donor with alopecia areata. The CDR3 runs from the conserved cysteine through the conserved F or W. D genes are given only for firm matches. Size tells how often a clone was seen (once, few, many) or the class of an expanded clone, and some rows leave it out.

J,D,size,V,DNA,CDR3
TRBJ2-1,.,.,TRBV25-1,TGTGCCAGCAGTGATACCAGGGATCCGGTCAATGAGCAGTTCTTC,CASSDTRDPVNEQFF
TRBJ2-1,TRBD2,.,TRBV7-2,TGTGCCAGCAGCCCCCGGACTAGTTCCCTTTTGGACAATGAGCAGTTCTTC,CASSPRTSSLLDNEQFF
TRBJ2-7,.,few,TRBV29-1,TGCAGCGCAGCAGGGGCAGTTTCCTCCTACGAGCAGTACTTC,CSAAGAVSSYEQYF
TRBJ2-5,.,.,TRBV29-1,TGCAGCGGAATGGGTGCCAGGGAGACCCAGTACTTC,CSGMGARETQYF
TRBJ2-1,TRBD2,few,TRBV11-2,TGTGCCAGCAGCTCTCCGGACTCGACTAGCGGGAGTTACAATGAGCAGTTCTTC,CASSSPDSTSGSYNEQFF
TRBJ2-7,.,few,TRBV5-1,TGCGCCAGCAGTCCCGTAAGGGGAGAGGGCGAGCAGTACTTC,CASSPVRGEGEQYF
TRBJ2-4,.,.,TRBV27,TGTGCCAGCATGATCGTATCCAAAAACATTCAGTACTTC,CASMIVSKNIQYF
TRBJ1-2,.,.,TRBV5-4,TGTGCCAGCAGCGCACAGGGATCGGTCTATGGCTACACCTTC,CASSAQGSVYGYTF
TRBJ2-1,TRBD2,.,TRBV5-1,TGCGCCAGCAGCTCTGCGGGAGCGGGCTACAATGAGCAGTTCTTC,CASSSAGAGYNEQFF
TRBJ2-7,.,.,TRBV29-1,TGCAGCATTGAGGACTCCGAGCAGTACTTC,CSIEDSEQYF
TRBJ2-7,.,few,TRBV29-1,TGCAGCGTCGGTCAGGGTACCGAGCAGTACTTC,CSVGQGTEQYF
TRBJ2-1,TRBD1,.,TRBV30,TGTGCCTGGTTTACCGGGACAGGGGCTAATGAGCAGTTCTTC,CAWFTGTGANEQFF
TRBJ2-1,.,few,TRBV5-4,TGTGCCAGCAGCTTGACGGCGGGTGAGCAGTTCTTC,CASSLTAGEQFF
TRBJ1-1,.,medium-sized,TRBV28,TGTGCCAGCAGACGGAACACTGAAGCTTTCTTT,CASRRNTEAFF
TRBJ2-7,.,.,TRBV4-3,TGCGCCAGCAGCCAAGAAGGAGGTAGCTCCTACGAGCAGTACTTC,CASSQEGGSSYEQYF
TRBJ2-7,TRBD2,.,TRBV4-1,TGCGCCAGCAGTAAGCGGGAGTCCTACGAGCAGTACTTC,CASSKRESYEQYF
TRBJ2-5,TRBD1,.,TRBV7-2,TGTGCCAGCAGACCCACAGGGGGCTACCCCATGACCCAGTACTTC,CASRPTGGYPMTQYF
TRBJ1-5,.,.,TRBV9,TGTGCCAGCAGCGTCCTCGGTTTGGAGCCCCAGCATTTT,CASSVLGLEPQHF
TRBJ2-7,.,.,TRBV29-1,TGCAGCGTCATGGTCGACTCCTACGAGCAGTACTTC,CSVMVDSYEQYF
TRBJ1-1,.,.,TRBV16,TGTGCCAGCAGCCGATCAAACCGTGAAGCTTTCTTT,CASSRSNREAFF
TRBJ2-4,.,few,TRBV7-9,TGTGCCAGCAGCTCTCCGGACACCTCGGAGTACATTCAGTACTTC,CASSSPDTSEYIQYF
TRBJ2-7,TRBD2,.,TRBV7-9,TGTGCCAGCAGCTCGGGAGGAGACTACTACGAGCAGTACTTC,CASSSGGDYYEQYF
TRBJ2-7,.,few,TRBV5-1,TGCGCCAGCAGCTTCGGGCGCGAGCAGTACTTC,CASSFGREQYF
TRBJ2-7,.,few,TRBV29-1,TGCAGCGTTGAAGAACCGGGTGACGAGCAGTACTTC,CSVEEPGDEQYF
TRBJ2-5,TRBD2,.,TRBV30,TGTGCCTGGAGTGGAAGACTAGCGGGACGAGAGACCCAGTACTTC,CAWSGRLAGRETQYF
TRBJ2-7,.,.,TRBV5-4,TGTGCCAGCAGCTTGTCCCTTAGTGCTGAGGACGAGCAGTACTTC,CASSLSLSAEDEQYF
TRBJ1-1,.,few,TRBV29-1,TGCAGCGTTGTTCCACCAGGACAGAACACTGAAGCTTTCTTT,CSVVPPGQNTEAFF
TRBJ2-1,.,few,TRBV7-9,TGTGCCAGCAGCTTCTTGGGTGAGCAGTTCTTC,CASSFLGEQFF
TRBJ2-7,TRBD1,few,TRBV11-2,TGTGCCAGCAGCTTAGGGACGGGACAGGGCTACGAGCAGTACTTC,CASSLGTGQGYEQYF
TRBJ1-1,.,.,TRBV29-1,TGCAGCGTTCCCAGAGTAGGGGGGGACACTGAAGCTTTCTTT,CSVPRVGGDTEAFF
TRBJ2-1,.,few,TRBV29-1,TGCAGCGTTGAGGGGGGTAGGGAGACCTACAATGAGCAGTTCTTC,CSVEGGRETYNEQFF
TRBJ2-1,.,few,TRBV2,TGTGCCAGCAGTGCCGGGCGTATTGTTAATGAGCAGTTCTTC,CASSAGRIVNEQFF
TRBJ2-5,.,.,TRBV25-1,TGTGCCAGCAGTGTCAACATCCCACAAGAGACCCAGTACTTC,CASSVNIPQETQYF
TRBJ2-7,.,few,TRBV5-1,TGCGCCAGCAGCACGGACCACTACGAGCAGTACTTC,CASSTDHYEQYF
TRBJ2-2,TRBD2,few,TRBV29-1,TGCAGCGTTCTGGGGGGGTACACCGGGGAGCTGTTTTTT,CSVLGGYTGELFF
TRBJ2-7,.,.,TRBV25-1,TGTGCCAGCAGTGATTCGGGATACGAGCAGTACTTC,CASSDSGYEQYF
TRBJ1-2,.,.,TRBV10-1,TGCGCCGCGCGGGAGTTACCGACGGACTATGGCTACACCTTC,CAARELPTDYGYTF
TRBJ1-3,.,.,TRBV27,TGTGCCAGCAGTGGTGGAAACACCATATATTTT,CASSGGNTIYF
TRBJ2-7,.,.,TRBV4-2,TGTGCCAGCAGCCAAGAGAGCAGGGTGAGCTCCTACGAGCAGTACTTC,CASSQESRVSSYEQYF
TRBJ2-5,TRBD1,few,TRBV6-5,TGTGCCAGCAGTCAAAACCGGGACAGATCGCGGACCCAGTACTTC,CASSQNRDRSRTQYF
TRBJ2-5,.,few,TRBV9,TGTGCCAGCAGCGGGATGCAAGAGACCCAGTACTTC,CASSGMQETQYF
TRBJ2-7,.,.,TRBV9,TGTGCCAGCAGCGTAGGATTAGTGTCCGAGCAGTACTTC,CASSVGLVSEQYF
TRBJ2-7,.,.,TRBV29-1,TGCAGCGTTGAGGAGAACTACGAGCAGTACTTC,CSVEENYEQYF
TRBJ1-2,.,.,TRBV5-4,TGTGCCAGCAGCACGGGGACGGTTTATGGCTACACCTTC,CASSTGTVYGYTF
TRBJ2-5,TRBD2,.,TRBV27,TGTGCCAGCAGTATCCTCGGGACTAGCGGGGGATCCAAAGAGACCCAGTACTTC,CASSILGTSGGSKETQYF
TRBJ1-1,.,.,TRBV11-2,TGTGCCAGCAGCTTAGGGTCTGAAGCTTTCTTT,CASSLGSEAFF
TRBJ2-2,.,few,TRBV5-1,TGCGCCAGCAGGCGGGGCACCGGGGAGCTGTTTTTT,CASRRGTGELFF
TRBJ2-3,.,.,TRBV29-1,TGCAGCGCTCTAACAGGGGAGGGCCCAGATACGCAGTATTTT,CSALTGEGPDTQYF
TRBJ2-1,TRBD2,.,TRBV7-2,TGTGCCAGCAGGTTAGGACTAGCGGGAGGTAATGAGCAGTTCTTC,CASRLGLAGGNEQFF
TRBJ2-7,TRBD1,.,TRBV5-1,TGCGCCAGCAGCCCCGGGACAGGGAACTACGAGCAGTACTTC,CASSPGTGNYEQYF
TRBJ1-5,.,few,TRBV15,TGTGCCACCAGCGGTGAGGGAGGCGGAAATCAGCCCCAGCATTTT,CATSGEGGGNQPQHF
TRBJ2-1,TRBD2,.,TRBV29-1,TGCAGCGCCCCCAGCGGGAGGGATGAGCAGTTCTTC,CSAPSGRDEQFF
TRBJ2-2,TRBD1,.,TRBV27,TGTGCCAGCAGTGACAGGGGGCGCGGCGGGGAGCTGTTTTTT,CASSDRGRGGELFF
TRBJ2-6,TRBD2,few,TRBV13,TGTGCCAGCAGCTTAAGAGTAGCGGGAGCTGGGGCCAACGTCCTGACTTTC,CASSLRVAGAGANVLTF
TRBJ2-3,.,few,TRBV11-2,TGTGCCAGCAGCCATCGGGCCTGGTCTAGCACAGATACGCAGTATTTT,CASSHRAWSSTDTQYF